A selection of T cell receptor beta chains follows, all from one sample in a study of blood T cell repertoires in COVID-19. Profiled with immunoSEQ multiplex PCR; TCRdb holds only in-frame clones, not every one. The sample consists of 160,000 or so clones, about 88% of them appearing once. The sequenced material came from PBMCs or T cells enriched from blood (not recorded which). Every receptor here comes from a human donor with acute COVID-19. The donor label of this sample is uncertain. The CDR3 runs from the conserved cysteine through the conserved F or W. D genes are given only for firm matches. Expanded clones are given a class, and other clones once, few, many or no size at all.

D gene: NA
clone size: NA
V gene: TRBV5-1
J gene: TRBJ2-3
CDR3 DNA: TGCGCCAGCAGCGAAAGGCGGCCCGCAGATACGCAGTATTTT
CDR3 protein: CASSERRPADTQYF

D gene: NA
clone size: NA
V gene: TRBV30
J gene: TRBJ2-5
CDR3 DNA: TGTGCCTGGAGTGTACCGGGGGGCCCTAGGGAGACCCAGTACTTC
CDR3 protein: CAWSVPGGPRETQYF

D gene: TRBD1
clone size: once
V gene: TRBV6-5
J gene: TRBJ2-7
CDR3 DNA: TGTGCCAGCAGTTACGCGGACAGGGGATACGAGCAGTACTTC
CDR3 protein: CASSYADRGYEQYF

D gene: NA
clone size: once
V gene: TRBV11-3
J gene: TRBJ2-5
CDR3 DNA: TGTGCCAGCAGCTTGCCAGGGGAAGAGACCCAGTACTTC
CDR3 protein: CASSLPGEETQYF

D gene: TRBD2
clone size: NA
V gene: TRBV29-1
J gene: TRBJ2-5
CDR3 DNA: TGCAGCGTTGCACCTGGACTAGCGGGGGGGCGAGAGACCCAGTACTTC
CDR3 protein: CSVAPGLAGGRETQYF

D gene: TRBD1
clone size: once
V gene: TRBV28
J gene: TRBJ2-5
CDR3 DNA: TGTGCCAGCAGGGGTACAGGGGGAGAGACCCAGTACTTC
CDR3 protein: CASRGTGGETQYF

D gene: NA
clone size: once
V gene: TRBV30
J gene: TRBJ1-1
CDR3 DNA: TGTGCCTGGAGAAGCCGGACACCAAGTATGAACACTGAAGCTTTCTTT
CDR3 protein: CAWRSRTPSMNTEAFF

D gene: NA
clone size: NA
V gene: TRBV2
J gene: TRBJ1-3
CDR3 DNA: TGTGCCAGCAGTAACGACAGGGGAAACACCATATATTTT
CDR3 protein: CASSNDRGNTIYF

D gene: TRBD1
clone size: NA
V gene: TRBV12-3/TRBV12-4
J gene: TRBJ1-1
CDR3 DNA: TGTGCCAGCAACAGGGGAGAAGCTTTCTTT
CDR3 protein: CASNRGEAFF

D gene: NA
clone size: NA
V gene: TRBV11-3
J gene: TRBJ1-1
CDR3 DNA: TGTGCCAGCAGCTTTTTACCCAGGGGCAAGAACACTGAAGCTTTCTTT
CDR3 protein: CASSFLPRGKNTEAFF

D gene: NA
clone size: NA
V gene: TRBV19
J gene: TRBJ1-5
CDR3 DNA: TGTGCCAGTAGTATAGATCCGGCAGCTCGGGCCCAGCATTTT
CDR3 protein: CASSIDPAARAQHF

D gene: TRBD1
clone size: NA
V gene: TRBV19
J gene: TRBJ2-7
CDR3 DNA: TGTGCCAGTAGCCTCGGTGGGACAGGGAGGGATGAGCAGTACTTC
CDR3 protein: CASSLGGTGRDEQYF

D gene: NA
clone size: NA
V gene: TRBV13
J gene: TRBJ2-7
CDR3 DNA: TGTGCCAGCAGCTTAAGGGGGAATACCTACGAGCAGTACTTC
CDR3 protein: CASSLRGNTYEQYF

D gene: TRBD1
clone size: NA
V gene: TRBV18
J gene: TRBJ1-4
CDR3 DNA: TGTGCCAGCTCACCAGTCGCGGGGACAGGAACTAATGAAAAACTGTTTTTT
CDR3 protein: CASSPVAGTGTNEKLFF

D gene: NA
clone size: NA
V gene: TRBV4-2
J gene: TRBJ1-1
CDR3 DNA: TGTGCCAGCAGCCAAGAAGTAGGGCTTCCGGGGACTGAAGCTTTCTTT
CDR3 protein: CASSQEVGLPGTEAFF

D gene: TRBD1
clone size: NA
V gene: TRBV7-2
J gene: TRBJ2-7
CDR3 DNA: TGTGCCAGCAGGGGACAGGGGGTAAATGGGCAGTACTTC
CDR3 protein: CASRGQGVNGQYF

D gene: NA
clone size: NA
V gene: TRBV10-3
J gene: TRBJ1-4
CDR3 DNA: TGTGCCATCACCCCTTCCCCGGGGGAAAAACTGTTTTTT
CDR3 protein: CAITPSPGEKLFF

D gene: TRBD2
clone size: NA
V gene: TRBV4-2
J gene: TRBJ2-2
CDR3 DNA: TGTGCCAGCAGCCAAGGACTAGCGGGCCTAACCGGGGAGCTGTTTTTT
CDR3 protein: CASSQGLAGLTGELFF

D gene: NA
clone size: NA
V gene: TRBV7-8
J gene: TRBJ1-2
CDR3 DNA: TGTGCCAGCAGCTTAGGAGAGAGAGCTAACTATGGCTACACCTTC
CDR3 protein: CASSLGERANYGYTF

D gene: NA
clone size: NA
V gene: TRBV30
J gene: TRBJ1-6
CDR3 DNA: TGTGCCTGGAGGCGGGGAAATCGGTCACCCCTCCACTTT
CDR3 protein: CAWRRGNRSPLHF

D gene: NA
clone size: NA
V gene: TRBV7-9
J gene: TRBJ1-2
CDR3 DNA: TGTGCCAGCAGCTTGGGGGCCCGGGGATTAGATGGCTACACCTTC
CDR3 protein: CASSLGARGLDGYTF

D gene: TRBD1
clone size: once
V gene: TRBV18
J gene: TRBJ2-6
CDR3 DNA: TGTGCCAGCTCACTAAACCCGGGACAGCGAGCCTCTGGGGCCAACGTCCTGACTTTC
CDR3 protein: CASSLNPGQRASGANVLTF

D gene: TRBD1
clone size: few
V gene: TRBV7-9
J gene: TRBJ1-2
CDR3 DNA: TGTGCCAGCAGCTTAACAGGGGTAGGCTACACCTTC
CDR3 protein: CASSLTGVGYTF

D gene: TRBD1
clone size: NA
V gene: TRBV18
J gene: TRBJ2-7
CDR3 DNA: TGTGCCAGCTCACCGCCGGGACAGGGCCCCTACGAGCAGTACTTC
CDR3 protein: CASSPPGQGPYEQYF

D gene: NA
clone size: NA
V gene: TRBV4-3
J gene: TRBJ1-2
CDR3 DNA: TGCGCCAGCAGCCCCTCTTCGATCGGGGGAATCAATGGCTACACCTTC
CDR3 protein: CASSPSSIGGINGYTF

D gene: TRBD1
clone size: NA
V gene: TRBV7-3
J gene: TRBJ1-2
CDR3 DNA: TGTGCCAGCAGCTTAATAGGGGGGACAGATGATGGCTACACCTTC
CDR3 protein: CASSLIGGTDDGYTF

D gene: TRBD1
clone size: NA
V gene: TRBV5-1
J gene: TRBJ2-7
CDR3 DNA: TGCGCCAGCAGCCCCCCGACAGGGGTCGAGCAGTACTTC
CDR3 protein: CASSPPTGVEQYF

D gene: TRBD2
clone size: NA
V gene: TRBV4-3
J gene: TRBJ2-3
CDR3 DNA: TGCGCCAGCAGCCAAGATAGCGGACTAGCGGGGGGGCGGGATACGCAGTATTTT
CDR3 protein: CASSQDSGLAGGRDTQYF

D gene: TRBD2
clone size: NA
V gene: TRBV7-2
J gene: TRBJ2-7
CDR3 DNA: TGTGCCAGCAGCTTAGCGCCCGGGGGGGCCACCTACGAGCAGTACTTC
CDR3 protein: CASSLAPGGATYEQYF

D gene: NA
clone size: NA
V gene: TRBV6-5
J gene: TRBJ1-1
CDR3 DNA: TGTGCCAGCATTCGACAGCGAGAAGCTTTCTTT
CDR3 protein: CASIRQREAFF

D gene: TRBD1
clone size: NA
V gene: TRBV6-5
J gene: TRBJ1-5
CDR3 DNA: TGTGCCAGCAGTTCCCACACAGGGGGCGGCAATCAGCCCCAGCATTTT
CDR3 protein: CASSSHTGGGNQPQHF

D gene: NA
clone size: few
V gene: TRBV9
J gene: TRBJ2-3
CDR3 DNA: TGTGCCAGCAGCGTAGGTGGCTCCCGGGGCACAGATACGCAGTATTTT
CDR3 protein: CASSVGGSRGTDTQYF

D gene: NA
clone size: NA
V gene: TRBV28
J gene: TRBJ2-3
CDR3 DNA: TGTGCCAGCAGTCCTCAGGGTTCCGGCACAGATACGCAGTATTTT
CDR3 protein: CASSPQGSGTDTQYF

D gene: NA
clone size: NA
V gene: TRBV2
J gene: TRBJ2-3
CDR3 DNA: TGTGCCGCCGGGTTGCGGGGAGGATATACGCAGTATTTT
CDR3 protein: CAAGLRGGYTQYF

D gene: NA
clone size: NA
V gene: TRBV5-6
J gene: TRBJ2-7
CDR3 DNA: TGTGCCAGCAGCCTCCCTTACACCTACGAGCAGTACTTC
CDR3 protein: CASSLPYTYEQYF

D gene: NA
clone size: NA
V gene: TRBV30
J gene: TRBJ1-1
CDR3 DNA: TGTGCCTGGAATCCGTTAGTCCGCATGAACACTGAAGCTTTCTTT
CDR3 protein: CAWNPLVRMNTEAFF

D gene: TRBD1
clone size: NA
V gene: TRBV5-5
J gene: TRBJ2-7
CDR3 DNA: TGTGCCAGCAGCTTGGCAGGGACAGGGGGCCCCTTGTTCCCCGAGCAGTACTTC
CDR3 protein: CASSLAGTGGPLFPEQYF

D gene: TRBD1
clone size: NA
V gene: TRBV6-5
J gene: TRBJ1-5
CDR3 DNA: TGTGCCAGTAGACAGGGCGATCAGCCCCAGCATTTT
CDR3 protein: CASRQGDQPQHF

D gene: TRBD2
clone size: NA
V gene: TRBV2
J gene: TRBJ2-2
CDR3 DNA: TGTGCCAGCAGTGGGGGCGGGACTAGCGGGAACACCGGGGAGCTGTTTTTT
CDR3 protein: CASSGGGTSGNTGELFF

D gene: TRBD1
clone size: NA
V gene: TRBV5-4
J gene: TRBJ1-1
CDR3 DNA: TGTGCCAGCAGCGATCGCGGGACAGGGGGGACTGAAGCTTTCTTT
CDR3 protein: CASSDRGTGGTEAFF

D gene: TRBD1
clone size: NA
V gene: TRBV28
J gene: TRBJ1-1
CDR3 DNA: TGTGCCAGCCGCGAGGGGGCAGATGAAGCTTTCTTT
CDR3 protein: CASREGADEAFF

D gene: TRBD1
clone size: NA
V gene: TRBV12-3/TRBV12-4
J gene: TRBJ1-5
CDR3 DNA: TGTGCCAGCAGTTCGGGACAGAACCAGCCCCAGCATTTT
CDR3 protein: CASSSGQNQPQHF

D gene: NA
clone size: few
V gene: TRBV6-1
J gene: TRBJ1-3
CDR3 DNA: TGTGCCAGCAGTGAGTCCGGGACACGCAACACCATATATTTT
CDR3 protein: CASSESGTRNTIYF

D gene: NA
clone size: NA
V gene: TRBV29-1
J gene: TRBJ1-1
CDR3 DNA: TGCAGCGTTCAGCTCAAGGGGTGGACTGAAGCTTTCTTT
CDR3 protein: CSVQLKGWTEAFF

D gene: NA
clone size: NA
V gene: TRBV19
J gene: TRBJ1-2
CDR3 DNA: TGTGCCAGTAGTCCCGGGACTCACGGAGGCTACACCTTC
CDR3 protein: CASSPGTHGGYTF

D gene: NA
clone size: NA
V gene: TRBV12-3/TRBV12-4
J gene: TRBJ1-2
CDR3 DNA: TGTGCCAGCAGTACAGGGCAAGGCTACACCTTC
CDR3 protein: CASSTGQGYTF

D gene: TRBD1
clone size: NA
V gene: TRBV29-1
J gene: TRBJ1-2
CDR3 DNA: TGCAGCGGGGAAGGACAGGGGGCTGAAGGCTACACCTTC
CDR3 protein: CSGEGQGAEGYTF

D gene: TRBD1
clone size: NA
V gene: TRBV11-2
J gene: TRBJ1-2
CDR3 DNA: TGTGCCAGCAGCCCCCCGGGACAGGGCTATGGCTACACCTTC
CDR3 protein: CASSPPGQGYGYTF

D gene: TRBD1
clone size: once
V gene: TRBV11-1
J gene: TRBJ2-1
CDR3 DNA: TGTGCCAGCAGCGTGGACAGGGGGGCTATCTACAATGAGCAGTTCTTC
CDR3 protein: CASSVDRGAIYNEQFF

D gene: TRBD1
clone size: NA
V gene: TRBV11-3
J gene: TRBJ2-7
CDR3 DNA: TGTGCCAGCAGCTTAGATGGGACAGAGCTCTACGAGCAGTACTTC
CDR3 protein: CASSLDGTELYEQYF

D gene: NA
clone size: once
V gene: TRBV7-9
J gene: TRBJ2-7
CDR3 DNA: TGTGCCAGCAGACGACAGACAGCGGAGCAGTACTTC
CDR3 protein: CASRRQTAEQYF

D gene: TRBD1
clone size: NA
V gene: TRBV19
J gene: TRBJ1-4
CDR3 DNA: TGTGCCAGTAGTGCCTTAGACAGGGGGCGTAATGAAAAACTGTTTTTT
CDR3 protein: CASSALDRGRNEKLFF

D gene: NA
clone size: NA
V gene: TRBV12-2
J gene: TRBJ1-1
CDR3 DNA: TGTGCAAGTCGCTTAGTAAGCCGATCAACGAGCTCTGAAGCTTTCTTT
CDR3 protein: CASRLVSRSTSSEAFF

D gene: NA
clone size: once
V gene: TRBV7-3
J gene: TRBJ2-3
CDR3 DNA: TGTGCCAGCAGCGCAAAGGACTACACAGATACGCAGTATTTT
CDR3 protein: CASSAKDYTDTQYF

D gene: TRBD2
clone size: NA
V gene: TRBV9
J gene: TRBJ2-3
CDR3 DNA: TGTGCCAGCAGCGTCTCTTGGAGCGGGGGGGCCGCAGATACGCAGTATTTT
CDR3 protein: CASSVSWSGGAADTQYF

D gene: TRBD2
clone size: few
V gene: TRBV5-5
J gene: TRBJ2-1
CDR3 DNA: TGTGCCAGCAGCTTGGTAGCGGGGGACTACAATGAGCAGTTCTTC
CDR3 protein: CASSLVAGDYNEQFF

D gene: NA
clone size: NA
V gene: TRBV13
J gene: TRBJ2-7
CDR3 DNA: TGTGCCAGCAGCTCGAACCGACTACAGGGTTCCTACGAGCAGTACTTC
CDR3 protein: CASSSNRLQGSYEQYF

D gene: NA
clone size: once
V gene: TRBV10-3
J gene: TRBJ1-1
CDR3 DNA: TGTGCCATCAGTTCGGACAGTGAAGCTTTCTTT
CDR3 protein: CAISSDSEAFF

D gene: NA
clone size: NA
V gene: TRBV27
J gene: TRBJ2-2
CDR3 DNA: TGTGCCAGCAGTGCGACGGGGGTATACACCGGGGAGCTGTTTTTT
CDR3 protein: CASSATGVYTGELFF

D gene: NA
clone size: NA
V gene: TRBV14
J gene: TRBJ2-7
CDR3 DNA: TGTGCCAGCTCGTCTTTCGGGGAGCAGTACTTC
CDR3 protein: CASSSFGEQYF